One sample yielded the 6 T cell receptor beta chains listed below, sequenced in a study of beta chain features in type 1 diabetes. Since all of the isolated RNA was reverse transcribed, expressed TCRB transcripts were what got sequenced. Generated by immunoSEQ multiplex PCR, the TCRdb table keeps only in-frame clones and is missing some. Among about half a million clones listed, approximately 28% were seen once. The sequenced material came from naive CD4+ T cells from blood. The receptors shown here come from a man aged 18-30 years in good health.

The V gene is TRBV30, the J gene TRBJ1-5; tentative D call: TRBD1 (5 bases). The germline V and J ends were trimmed by 2 bases and 1 base, with 12 bases remaining between them. Germline lookup yields CDR1 GTSNPN and CDR2 SVGIG (reference sequence). The CDR3 is made up of 15 amino acids. CDR3 region: CAWSPPGGSNQPQHF. The CDR3 nucleotides read TGTGCCTGGAGTCCCCCTGGGGGGAGCAATCAGCCCCAGCATTTT. Looking up the rest from reference TRBV30 and TRBJ1-5 gives the full variable domain: SQTIHQWPATLVQPVGSPLSLECTVEGTSNPNLYWYRQAAGRGLQLLFYSVGIGQISSEVPQNLSASRPQDRQFILSSKKLLLSDSGFYLCAWSPPGGSNQPQHFGDGTRLSIL.

This chain connects TRBV27 to TRBJ1-5, with no clear D. The CDR3 consists of 14 residues. The germline CDR1 and CDR2 sequences are MNHEY and SMNVEV (reference sequence). V was shortened by 7 bases and J by 0 bases, with 10 bases between the two germline ends. The chain's CDR3 is CASKRRFSNQPQHF. CDR3 in DNA: TGTGCCAGCAAGCGGCGGTTTAGCAATCAGCCCCAGCATTTT.

This clone was counted a few times. The chain recombines TRBV30 with TRBJ2-7; D is perhaps TRBD1 (6 bases). Germline V gene lookup returns CDR1 GTSNPN and CDR2 SVGIG (reference sequence). V dropped 3 bases and J dropped 6 bases, with 18 bases sitting between them. This CDR3 is 14 amino acids long. The chain's CDR3 is CAWSPTGDRLEQYF. CDR3 bases: TGTGCCTGGAGCCCGACAGGTGATCGGCTCGAGCAGTACTTC.

This clone was seen a few times. J is TRBJ2-3 and V is TRBV29-1; 9 bases fit TRBD2. The V gene end was trimmed by 8 bases and the J gene end by 2 bases; junction bases not matched to a gene: 14. The CDR3 has 16 amino acids. CDR1 is SQVTM, CDR2 ANQGSEA, per germline. CDR3 protein: CSILGLAGTNTDTQYF. The CDR3 region has the DNA TGCAGCATCTTAGGTCTAGCGGGAACTAACACAGATACGCAGTATTTT.

The V and J genes are TRBV7-2 and TRBJ2-2; D remains unclear. This CDR3 spans 14 amino acids. V lost 5 bases and J 0 bases, leaving 7 bases between the germline ends. In germline, CDR1 is SGHTA, CDR2 FQGNSA. In DNA form, the CDR3 reads TGTGCCAGCAGCCCACGCGCGAACACCGGGGAGCTGTTTTTT. Translated, it gives CASSPRANTGELFF. The whole variable domain, remainder taken from reference TRBV7-2 and TRBJ2-2, is GAGVSQSPSNKVTEKGKDVELRCDPISGHTALYWYRQSLGQGLEFLIYFQGNSAPDKSGLPSDRFSAERTGGSVSTLTIQRTQQEDSAVYLCASSPRANTGELFFGEGSRLTVL.

This clone was counted a few times. This rearrangement joins TRBV5-4 to TRBJ2-5; 7 bases line up with TRBD1. In germline, CDR1 is SGHNT, CDR2 YYREEE (reference sequence). The CDR3 sequence is 14 residues long. Trimming cost V 4 bases and J 5 bases; bases outside gene matches: 8. CDR3 region: CASSTGTARETQYF. In DNA form, the CDR3 reads TGTGCCAGCAGCACCGGGACAGCTAGGGAGACCCAGTACTTC.